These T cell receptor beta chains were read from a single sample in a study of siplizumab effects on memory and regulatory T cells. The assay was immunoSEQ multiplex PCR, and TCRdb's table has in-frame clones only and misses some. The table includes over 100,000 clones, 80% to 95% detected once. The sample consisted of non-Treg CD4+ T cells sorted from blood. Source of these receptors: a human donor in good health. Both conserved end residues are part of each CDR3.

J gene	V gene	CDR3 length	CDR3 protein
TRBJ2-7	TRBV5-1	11	CASGDSYEQYF
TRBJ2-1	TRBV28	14	CAGGDRTGRDEQFF
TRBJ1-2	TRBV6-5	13	CASNPTGGGGYTF
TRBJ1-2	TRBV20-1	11	CSARGGVGYTF
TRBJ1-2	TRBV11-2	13	CASSPRDSSGYTF
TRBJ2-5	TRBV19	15	CASSEQGNVQETQYF
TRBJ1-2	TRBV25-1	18	CASSESSAVPSLNYGYTF
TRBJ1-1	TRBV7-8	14	CASSLSGVNTEAFF
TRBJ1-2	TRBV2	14	CAGGEGGWDYGYTF
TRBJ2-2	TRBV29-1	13	CSVAGQNTGELFF
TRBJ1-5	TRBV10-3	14	CAISAGNRNQPQHF
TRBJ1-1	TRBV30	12	CAGGLGDTEAFF
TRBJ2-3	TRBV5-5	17	CASSPGTGATSTNTQYF
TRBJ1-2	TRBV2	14	CASSDSGLGGGYTF
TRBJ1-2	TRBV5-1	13	CASSLGPDYGYTF
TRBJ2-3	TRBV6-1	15	CAIQTSGARPDTQYF
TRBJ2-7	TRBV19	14	CASSRRGTGYEQYF
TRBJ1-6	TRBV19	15	CASSIGQGGGSPLHF
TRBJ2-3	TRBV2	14	CASNRGSPTDTQYF
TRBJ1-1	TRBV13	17	CASSSRGTGFGLQRAFF